This TCR beta chain was documented in a study of T cell changes during pregnancy in multiple sclerosis. Data came from immunoSEQ multiplex PCR; TCRdb stores just in-frame clones and leaves some out. The data hold 25,000 to 35,000 clones, with 70% to 90% observed a single time. The sequenced sample was CD4+ T cells from peripheral blood mononuclear cells, obtained in the first trimester of pregnancy. This sequence originates from a female donor in good health, enrolled as a control in a pregnancy study.

This CDR3 is CASSLERGGRTGELFF. For the CDR3, the DNA is TGTGCCAGCAGCTTGGAGAGGGGGGGCCGCACCGGGGAGCTGTTTTTT. The rearrangement joins TRBV5-4 to TRBJ2-2, with D possibly TRBD2 on 7 matching bases. Germline V gene lookup returns CDR1 SGHNT and CDR2 YYREEE (reference sequence). The V gene lost 0 bases and the J gene lost 4 bases, with 13 bases spanning the gap. The CDR3 has 16 residues. Using reference TRBV5-4 and TRBJ2-2 for the parts outside the CDR3, the full variable domain is ETGVTQSPTHLIKTRGQQVTLRCSSQSGHNTVSWYQQALGQGPQFIFQYYREEENGRGNFPPRFSGLQFPNYSSELNVNALELDDSALYLCASSLERGGRTGELFFGEGSRLTVL.